What follows are 27 T cell receptor beta chains derived from one specimen sequenced in a study of beta chain features in type 1 diabetes. The study, taken as a whole, reports: The study found moderately but significantly shorter TCRB CDR3s in all four CD4+ subsets of Type 1 diabetes patients.

cDNA synthesis used the whole RNA isolate, giving expressed TCRB sequences. TCRdb keeps only in-frame clones here, not all; method: immunoSEQ multiplex PCR. The data contain roughly 400,000 clones, around 10% of them singletons. The antigens for these receptors are not known. The specimen sequenced was central memory CD4+ T cells from blood. These receptors were obtained from a man younger than 40 with type 1 diabetes.

This clone was counted only a few times. The V and J genes are TRBV27 and TRBJ2-1; 13 bases line up with TRBD2. CDR1 and CDR2 (germline): MNHEY, SMNVEV (reference sequence). The CDR3 has 17 amino acids. J gave up 5 bases and V 5 bases, and 9 bases lay outside the gene matches. The CDR3 DNA follows: TGTGCCAGCAGTCCCCGGACTAGCGGGAGAGGGAACAATGAGCAGTTCTTC. Encoded protein: CASSPRTSGRGNNEQFF.

This clone was seen many times. The chain employs TRBV5-6 and TRBJ2-5; no reliable D call. CDR3 size: 15 residues. Per germline, CDR1 SGHDT and CDR2 YYEEEE. Trimming removed 0 bases from V and 5 bases from J, with 14 bases in between. In DNA form, the CDR3 reads TGTGCCAGCAGCTTGGACAAAGGTTATGGGGAGACCCAGTACTTC. This sequence encodes CASSLDKGYGETQYF.

The chain links TRBV6-5 to TRBJ2-3, with unresolved D. The V end was cut by 4 bases, the J end by 2 bases, with 4 bases between. In germline, CDR1 is MNHEY, CDR2 SVGAGI. CDR3 length: 12 residues. In nucleotides, the CDR3 is TGTGCCAGCAGTTCCACCACAGATACGCAGTATTTT. This codes for CASSSTTDTQYF.

The rearrangement joins TRBV7-9 to TRBJ1-4, with D perhaps matching TRBD1 (5 bases). CDR1 is SEHNR, CDR2 FQNEAQ, per germline (reference sequence). The CDR3 totals 15 residues. V was pared by 0 bases and J by 6 bases, with 11 bases between. The CDR3 protein is CASSLARQGYEKLFF. The CDR3 DNA reads as TGTGCCAGCAGCTTAGCCCGCCAGGGATATGAAAAACTGTTTTTT.

This clone was counted only a few times. The chain is built from TRBV6-1 and TRBJ1-4; D not resolved. CDR1 and CDR2 from the germline V gene are MNHNS and SASEGT. V lost 4 bases to trimming and J lost 8 bases, with 11 bases between them. The CDR3 loop spans 13 amino acids. DNA for the CDR3: TGTGCCAGCAGTGCTAGGGTGGAAGAAAAACTGTTTTTT. Amino acid sequence: CASSARVEEKLFF.

This clone has a handful of counts. The chain employs TRBV5-1 and TRBJ2-7; 7 nucleotides agree with TRBD2. The germline CDR1 and CDR2 sequences are SGHRS and YFSETQ. There are 15 residues in the CDR3. Germline trimming cut 4 bases from V and 6 bases from J; bases unmatched to any gene: 13. In DNA, the CDR3 is TGCGCCAGCAGCCATGCAGGACTAGGGGCGAGCGAGCAGTACTTC. Translation gives CASSHAGLGASEQYF.

This clone has at least ten counts. DNA of the CDR3: TGTGCCAGCAGTCATAAGACAAAACCGGGACGCGTCTTCTTC. It codes for CASSHKTKPGRVFF. The chain carries TRBV27 and TRBJ2-1; D possibly matches TRBD1 or TRBD2 (5 bases each). CDR3 length: 14 amino acids. Between the trimmed V and J ends, which lost 5 bases and 16 bases, there was a span of 24 bases. Germline CDR1 MNHEY, CDR2 SMNVEV (reference sequence).

This chain uses TRBV11-3 with TRBJ2-1, with TRBD2 as a possible D gene (6 bases). V was shortened by 5 bases and J by 7 bases, with 15 bases between the two germline ends. This CDR3 is built from 14 residues. Looked up from germline, CDR1 is SGHNT and CDR2 is YENEEA. The DNA of the CDR3 is TGTGCCAGCAGCCGGGACTCAATGGGGAATGAGCAGTTCTTC. Protein: CASSRDSMGNEQFF.

The chain links TRBV29-1 to TRBJ1-1, with TRBD1 as a possible D gene (5 bases). V lost 6 bases and J lost 1, with 15 bases in between. This CDR3 is 14 amino acids long. Germline V gene data show CDR1 as SQVTM and CDR2 as ANQGSEA. The CDR3 sequence: CSVERDVGNTEAFF. The CDR3 DNA follows: TGCAGCGTGGAGCGGGACGTAGGGAACACTGAAGCTTTCTTT. The full variable domain, in which reference TRBV29-1 and TRBJ1-1 provide the parts outside the CDR3, is SAVISQKPSRDICQRGTSLTIQCQVDSQVTMMFWYRQQPGQSLTLIATANQGSEATYESGFVIDKFPISRPNLTFSTLTVSNMSPEDSSIYLCSVERDVGNTEAFFGQGTRLTVV.

The sample holds a few counts of this clone. The genes are TRBV19 and TRBJ1-2, with TRBD1 as a possible D gene (6 bases). This CDR3 is 14 amino acids long. Trimming removed 7 bases from V and 0 bases from J, with 12 bases in between. Germline V gene data show CDR1 as LNHDA and CDR2 as SQIVND (reference sequence). This CDR3 reads CASTETGSNYGYTF. The CDR3 DNA reads TGTGCCAGTACCGAGACAGGATCTAACTATGGCTACACCTTC.

CDR3 bases: TGTGCCAGCAGCGCCCAGGGCTACCGAGAGACCCAGTACTTC. Protein: CASSAQGYRETQYF. The chain employs TRBV5-4 and TRBJ2-5; a possible D gene is TRBD1 (5 bases). Germline assignment: CDR1 SGHNT and CDR2 YYREEE (reference sequence). The V gene lost 4 bases and the J gene lost 4 bases, with 14 bases spanning the gap. The CDR3 spans 14 residues.

The rearrangement joins TRBV27 to TRBJ2-7, with unresolved D. This CDR3 region has 14 residues. CDR1 and CDR2 from the germline V gene are MNHEY and SMNVEV (reference sequence). Trimming removed 2 bases from V and 0 bases from J, with 8 bases in between. The CDR3: CASSLKEVSYEQYF. Written as DNA, the CDR3 is TGTGCCAGCAGTTTAAAAGAGGTCTCCTACGAGCAGTACTTC.

The chain uses TRBV7-2 and TRBJ2-3; no clear D. CDR1 is SGHTA and CDR2 is FQGNSA in the germline V gene. V lost 3 bases and J 4 bases, leaving 14 bases between the germline ends. The CDR3 extends over 15 amino acids. The chain's CDR3 is CASSFRLQQADTQYF. The DNA of the CDR3 is TGTGCCAGCAGCTTTCGCCTGCAGCAGGCAGATACGCAGTATTTT. Full variable domain (remainder filled in from reference TRBV7-2 and TRBJ2-3): GAGVSQSPSNKVTEKGKDVELRCDPISGHTALYWYRQSLGQGLEFLIYFQGNSAPDKSGLPSDRFSAERTGGSVSTLTIQRTQQEDSAVYLCASSFRLQQADTQYFGPGTRLTVL.

The chain links TRBV7-6 to TRBJ2-1, with no clear D. Germline-derived CDR1 and CDR2 are SGHVS and FNYEAQ. Between the trimmed V and J ends, which lost 3 bases and 4 bases, there was a span of 13 bases. CDR3 length: 15 amino acids. CDR3 loop: CASSFKRVQYNEQFF. CDR3 in DNA: TGTGCCAGCAGCTTTAAACGGGTCCAGTACAATGAGCAGTTCTTC.

In its sample, this clone was seen many times. CDR3: CASRPSGTGGKEQYF. The DNA for the CDR3 is TGTGCCAGCAGACCTTCCGGGACAGGGGGTAAAGAGCAGTACTTC. V is TRBV28 and J is TRBJ2-7; 11 nucleotides agree with TRBD1. CDR3 length equals 15 residues. J gave up 7 bases and V 6 bases, and 11 bases lay outside the gene matches. CDR1 is MDHEN, CDR2 SYDVKM, per germline.

This clone occurred a few times. The sample contains more than one DNA sequence encoding this CDR3. The rearrangement joins TRBV20-1 to TRBJ2-1; D is unresolved. The CDR3 is made up of 10 amino acids. Trimming pared 6 bases from V and 4 bases from J, leaving 4 bases between. Germline V gene lookup returns CDR1 DFQATT and CDR2 SNEGSKA (reference sequence). For the CDR3, the DNA is TGCAGTGCCGTTTACAATGAGCAGTTCTTC. This sequence encodes CSAVYNEQFF.

This clone has only a few counts. The chain employs TRBV11-2 and TRBJ1-1, with TRBD1 identical over 7 bases. This CDR3 region has 13 residues. Germline V gene lookup returns CDR1 SGHAT and CDR2 FQNNGV. The V and J ends lost 3 bases and 4 bases, in that order; junction bases with no gene match: 2. The CDR3 coding sequence is TGTGCCAGCAGCTTCACAGGGGCCACTGAAGCTTTCTTT. It specifies CASSFTGATEAFF.

This clone occurred a few times. The gene calls are TRBV7-9 and TRBJ2-7, with D maybe TRBD1 (6 bases). This CDR3 region has 14 residues. Germline V gene data show CDR1 as SEHNR and CDR2 as FQNEAQ (reference sequence). With 4 bases removed from V and 5 bases from J, the gap between germline ends came to 15 bases. The CDR3 spells CASSSPRYRDEQYF. DNA for the CDR3: TGTGCCAGCAGCTCACCTCGTTACAGGGACGAGCAGTACTTC.

This clone showed up many times. The J gene is TRBJ1-1, the V gene TRBV7-9, with D possibly being TRBD1 (5 bases). Trimming took 1 base from V and 8 from J, leaving 11 bases between them. CDR1 and CDR2 (germline): SEHNR, FQNEAQ (reference sequence). This CDR3 has 13 residues. The CDR3 spells CASSLDPQGEAFF. CDR3 coding DNA: TGTGCCAGCAGCTTAGATCCCCAGGGAGAAGCTTTCTTT.

This clone has more than one count but fewer than ten. The rearrangement uses TRBV7-2 and TRBJ2-3; D remains ambiguous. The CDR3 is 12 residues long. In germline, CDR1 is SGHTA, CDR2 FQGNSA. The germline V and J ends were trimmed by 2 bases and 4 bases, with 4 bases remaining between them. The CDR3: CASSLWADTQYF. The CDR3 DNA reads as TGTGCCAGCAGCTTATGGGCAGATACGCAGTATTTT. Combining the CDR3 with reference TRBV7-2 and TRBJ2-3 gives the whole variable domain GAGVSQSPSNKVTEKGKDVELRCDPISGHTALYWYRQSLGQGLEFLIYFQGNSAPDKSGLPSDRFSAERTGGSVSTLTIQRTQQEDSAVYLCASSLWADTQYFGPGTRLTVL.

V and J are TRBV14 and TRBJ2-5; 12 bases are shared with TRBD2. The DNA end lines up better with TRBJ2-7; the J call may be wrong. This CDR3 region has 17 residues. Germline V lookup: CDR1 SGHDN, CDR2 FVKESK. The CDR3, as DNA: TGTGCCAGCAGCCAAGGACTAGCGGGAGTGGCGTCCTACGAGCAGTACTTC. It translates to CASSQGLAGVASYEQYF.

The chain couples TRBV4-1 to TRBJ2-5; the D is unclear. From germline, CDR1 is MGHRA and CDR2 YSYEKL. With 4 bases removed from V and 5 bases from J, the gap between germline ends came to 14 bases. The CDR3 spans 14 residues. CDR3 protein: CASSPPTRTETQYF. CDR3 nucleotide sequence: TGCGCCAGCAGCCCACCGACCAGGACGGAGACCCAGTACTTC.

This clone was seen a few times. The chain is built from TRBV16 and TRBJ1-1; D gene uncertain. CDR1 is KGHSY, CDR2 FQNENV, per germline. The germline V and J ends were trimmed by 0 bases and 5 bases, with 13 bases remaining between them. There are 15 residues in the CDR3. The CDR3 loop is CASSQSQLPRTEAFF. Written as DNA, the CDR3 is TGTGCCAGCAGCCAATCGCAACTCCCCAGGACTGAAGCTTTCTTT.

This chain links TRBV29-1 with TRBJ2-3, with 8 bases identical to TRBD2. Germline values: CDR1 SQVTM, CDR2 ANQGSEA. J lost 0 bases, V lost 5 bases, and 7 bases had no gene match. This CDR3 contains 15 residues. The CDR3 is CSVQRAGGSTDTQYF. CDR3 DNA: TGCAGCGTTCAACGGGCGGGAGGTAGCACAGATACGCAGTATTTT.

The V call is TRBV30, the J call TRBJ1-2; no reliable D call. Germline V gives CDR1 GTSNPN, CDR2 SVGIG (reference sequence). CDR3 length: 14 amino acids. V was cut by 0 bases and J by 4 bases, with 12 bases left in between. CDR3 DNA sequence: TGTGCCTGGAGTGTACCCGGGGAACTCTATGGCTACACCTTC. It encodes CAWSVPGELYGYTF.

This clone was observed a few times. The chain employs TRBV25-1 and TRBJ2-1; D is unresolved. The CDR3 runs 11 residues. Between the trimmed V and J ends, which lost 6 bases and 9 bases, there was a span of 9 bases. Germline V gene data show CDR1 as MGHDK and CDR2 as SYGVNS. The CDR3 here is CASSLYGEQFF. For the CDR3, the DNA is TGTGCCAGCAGCCTATACGGTGAGCAGTTCTTC. Complete variable domain (other parts from reference TRBV25-1 and TRBJ2-1): EADIYQTPRYLVIGTGKKITLECSQTMGHDKMYWYQQDPGMELHLIHYSYGVNSTEKGDLSSESTVSRIRTEHFPLTLESARPSHTSQYLCASSLYGEQFFGPGTRLTVL.

This clone has more than one count but fewer than ten. The V and J genes are TRBV19 and TRBJ2-5; D is possibly TRBD2 (6 bases). The CDR3 sequence is 16 residues long. CDR1 is LNHDA, CDR2 SQIVND, per germline (reference sequence). V gave up 4 bases and J gave up 5 bases, with 20 bases separating them. The CDR3: CASSTTTSGREETQYF. Here the CDR3 DNA reads TGTGCCAGTAGTACGACGACTAGTGGTAGGGAGGAGACCCAGTACTTC.